This T cell receptor (beta chain) was profiled in a study of metastatic and nonmetastatic thyroid tumors. In the study overall: From malignant and benign thyroid patients, repertoires in blood and in tumor or nodule tissue were compared.

To note about this clone: Its antigen is unidentified.

General observations from the study: Compared with benign nodules, malignant thyroid tumors were reported to have significantly higher TCR beta diversity in both blood and tumor.

All patients were treatment-naive before thyroid surgery. Source study methods: CDR3 was compared across clinicopathological groups, and the resulting differences were used to build a distant-metastasis classifier for papillary thyroid cancer. TCRdb called clones again from the PCR reads with MiXCR. The V and J calls come from TCRdb's annotation, not from the publication. Of 16,000 or so clones in the sample, 24% were seen once. V was cut by 0 bases and J by 3 bases, with 6 bases left in between. Germline-derived CDR1 and CDR2 are SGHRS and YFSETQ. This CDR3 contains 13 residues. The chain recombines TRBV5-1 with TRBJ1-1; D is perhaps TRBD1 (6 bases). The receptor's source is a male donor with papillary thyroid cancer or a benign thyroid nodule (not recorded which). Some clones in this sample may be carry-over from other donors' samples. Sequencing used tumor tissue. CDR3 residues: CASSLDRDTEAFF. DNA of the CDR3: TGCGCCAGCAGCTTGGACAGGGACACTGAAGCTTTCTTT.